This is a list of T cell receptor beta chains from one sample in a study of PD-1 blockade in mismatch repair-deficient tumors. Here immunoSEQ multiplex PCR was the method, and the copy in TCRdb shows in-frame clones only, minus some. Here the sample spans under 50,000 clones, around 77% being singletons. Sample: PBMCs, taken before pembrolizumab treatment. The receptors stem from an adult with mismatch repair-deficient cancer. CDR3s include the opening cysteine and the closing phenylalanine or tryptophan. D genes are given only for firm matches. Clone size is shown for a subset of rows, as once, few, many or a class of expanded clone.

V gene	clone size	J gene	D gene	CDR3 DNA	CDR3 protein
TRBV7-9	-	TRBJ2-7	TRBD1	TGTGCCAGCAGCTTAGTAGCCCCCGGGGACAGGCGGTACGAGCAGTACTTC	CASSLVAPGDRRYEQYF
TRBV7-8	-	TRBJ2-7	-	TGTGCCAGCAGCTTCCTATACGAGCAGTACTTC	CASSFLYEQYF
TRBV6-5	-	TRBJ2-1	-	TGTGCCAGCAGTTACTTACAGGGCTCACTCTACAATGAGCAGTTCTTC	CASSYLQGSLYNEQFF
TRBV6-4	-	TRBJ2-3	-	TGTGCCAGCAGTGACGGGGAAAGCACAGATACGCAGTATTTT	CASSDGESTDTQYF
TRBV6-5	once	TRBJ2-7	TRBD1	TGTGCCAGCAGTTCCGCCGGGACAGAAGCCTACGAGCAGTACTTC	CASSSAGTEAYEQYF
TRBV18	-	TRBJ2-1	TRBD2	TGTGCCAGCTCACCCGGACTAGCGGACGAGCAGTTCTTC	CASSPGLADEQFF
TRBV2	few	TRBJ1-2	TRBD1	TGTGCCAGCAGTGAAGGGGTGGGACAGGCTGGCGGCTACACCTTC	CASSEGVGQAGGYTF
TRBV18	once	TRBJ2-7	-	TGTGCCAGCTCACCACCCACAGGGCCCTCCTACGAGCAGTACTTC	CASSPPTGPSYEQYF
TRBV4-3	-	TRBJ2-2	TRBD1	TGCGCCAGCAGCCAAGTTAGCGGCAGGGGGCGGGACACCGGGGAGCTGTTTTTT	CASSQVSGRGRDTGELFF
TRBV19	once	TRBJ2-1	TRBD2	TGTGCCAGTAGTTATCAACTAGCGGGTTACAATGAGCAGTTCTTC	CASSYQLAGYNEQFF
TRBV11-1	-	TRBJ2-2	-	TGTGCCAGCAGCCCCGACTCCCCCAGTGGGGGCACCGGGGAGCTGTTTTTT	CASSPDSPSGGTGELFF